This is a list of T cell receptor beta chains from one sample in a study of molecular identifiers for immune sequencing clone quantification. Each CDR3 protein gets one entry after TCRdb re-called the PCR reads with MiXCR. The repertoire has hundreds of thousands of distinct CDR3 sequences, 25% of them found once; the top ten carry roughly 0.83%. The sequenced sample was naive CD8+ T cells from blood, with Jurkat cell RNA spiked in. The receptors come from a human donor in good health. Some libraries in this study had Jurkat cell RNA spiked in. Each CDR3 is given with its conserved first and last residue. D genes are given only for firm matches. Only part of the rows carry a size: once, few, many, or a class if the clone is expanded.

TRBD1 TRBJ1-1 TRBV19 - TGTGCCAGTAGTACTGGACAGGAGCTGGTGGACACTGAAGCTTTCTTT CASSTGQELVDTEAFF
- TRBJ2-3 TRBV6-5 many TGTGCCAGCAGTTCGAATCAGGATCCATACGTCGGCACAGATACGCAGTATTTT CASSSNQDPYVGTDTQYF
TRBD2 TRBJ2-3 TRBV15 once TGTGCCACCAGCAGAGATCAAGGACTAGTTGGAGGTACGCAGTATTTT CATSRDQGLVGGTQYF
- TRBJ2-7 TRBV12-3/TRBV12-4 - TGTGCCAGCAGTCCCTCGCACGAGCAGTACTTC CASSPSHEQYF
TRBD1 TRBJ1-1 TRBV7-9 few TGTGCCAGCATCGACGGACAGGGGACTGAAGCTTTCTTT CASIDGQGTEAFF
- TRBJ2-1 TRBV27 few TGTGCCAGCAGTCCCTGGACGGACCACGATACTTACAATGAGCAGTTCTTC CASSPWTDHDTYNEQFF
- TRBJ1-1 TRBV4-3 many TGCGCCAGCAGCCAAACAAATCACGGAAAGAACACTGAAGCTTTCTTT CASSQTNHGKNTEAFF
- TRBJ2-7 TRBV15 - TGTGCCACCAGCAGAGAAGGAGGGGGAGGCTACGAGCAGTACTTC CATSREGGGGYEQYF
- TRBJ2-7 TRBV28 - TGTGCCACTGATTCGGACAGAGCCCACCACGAGCAGTACTTC CATDSDRAHHEQYF
TRBD2 TRBJ2-3 TRBV2 few TGTGCCAGCACCAAGGGACTAGCGGGGGGAAGAAGCACAGATACGCAGTATTTT CASTKGLAGGRSTDTQYF
- TRBJ1-1 TRBV6-5 many TGTGCCAGCAGTTACTCGGGGGGCTATACTGAAGCTTTCTTT CASSYSGGYTEAFF
- TRBJ1-2 TRBV27 - TGTGCCAGCAGTTTAAGGCAGGGGATGCTCTATGGCTACACCTTC CASSLRQGMLYGYTF